The 2 T cell receptor beta chains below come from one sample, sequenced in a study of T cell repertoires in cytomegalovirus infection. TCRdb processed the reads anew with MiXCR; each CDR3 protein has one entry. The data show approximately 200,000 distinct CDR3 sequences, approximately 22% seen once. Sequencing input: CD8+ T cells from PBMCs. These receptors were collected from a human donor in good health (CMV status not recorded). Some clones in this sample may be carry-over from other donors' samples.

This clonotype was recorded a few times. V is TRBV20-1 and J is TRBJ2-7; D call uncertain. The germline V and J ends were trimmed by 3 bases and 3 bases, with 6 bases remaining between them. Germline CDR1 is DFQATT and CDR2 is SNEGSKA (reference sequence). The CDR3 length is 11 residues. Here the CDR3 reads CSASGDYEQYF. The CDR3 DNA sequence: TGCAGTGCTAGTGGGGACTACGAGCAGTACTTC.

The chain couples TRBV25-1 to TRBJ1-2; 7 bases map to TRBD1. Per the germline V gene, CDR1 is MGHDK and CDR2 is SYGVNS. Trimming at V came to 3 bases and at J to 2 bases, leaving 6 bases not matched to a gene. This CDR3 contains 15 residues. The CDR3: CASSDIGQDNYGYTF. The CDR3 region has the DNA TGTGCCAGCAGTGATATTGGACAGGACAACTATGGCTACACCTTC.